Below, 27 T cell receptor beta chains from the same sample are listed, as sequenced in a study of radiation and T cells in renal cell carcinoma. Libraries were prepared by immunoSEQ multiplex PCR; TCRdb keeps only in-frame clonotypes and omits some of them. The top ten clones hold about 22% of a sample with tens of thousands of clones, 86% of them seen once. The time point was: blood 2 weeks post-SBRT. Indicated treatment: 15 Gy SBRT to primary tumor, nephrectomy 4 weeks later. The sequences come from blood, collected from a patient whose treatment included radiotherapy and nephrectomy. The origin of the receptors is a woman between 45 and 60 years old with renal cell carcinoma.

This rearrangement joins TRBV6-5 to TRBJ2-7; a possible D gene is TRBD1 (5 bases). The CDR3 spans 12 residues. The germline V gene encodes CDR1 MNHEY and CDR2 SVGAGI. Trimming pared 5 bases from V and 7 bases from J, leaving 12 bases between. CDR3 DNA sequence: TGTGCCAGCAGTCCGGACAAAGAAGAGCAGTACTTC. It encodes CASSPDKEEQYF.

The chain couples TRBV4-3 to TRBJ2-3; D ambiguous. V was cut by 1 base and J by 4 bases, with 3 bases left in between. The CDR3 extends over 12 amino acids. Germline values: CDR1 LGHNA, CDR2 YSLEER. The CDR3 here is CASSQVSDTQYF. DNA of the CDR3: TGCGCCAGCAGCCAAGTGTCAGATACGCAGTATTTT.

The chain couples TRBV21-1 to TRBJ1-5. TRBV21-1 is noted as a pseudogene. CDR3 length: 17 amino acids. The CDR3 DNA is TGTGCCAGCGTGGGGGTCTGGGGGTCGGAGTGGGATCAGCCCCAGCATTTT. This codes for CASVGVWGSEWDQPQHF.

Written as DNA, the CDR3 is TGTGCCAGCAGTCGACAGCTTGAGCAGTACTTC. It translates to CASSRQLEQYF. The rearrangement uses TRBV28 and TRBJ2-7, with a weak D call TRBD1 (5 bases). The CDR3 covers 11 residues. Trimming took off 5 bases at V and 7 bases at J, with 9 bases between the two ends. Germline values: CDR1 MDHEN, CDR2 SYDVKM. The full variable domain, completed using reference TRBV28 and TRBJ2-7, is DVKVTQSSRYLVKRTGEKVFLECVQDMDHENMFWYRQDPGLGLRLIYFSYDVKMKEKGDIPEGYSVSREKKERFSLILESASTNQTSMYLCASSRQLEQYFGPGTRLTVT.

The rearrangement links TRBV6-5 to TRBJ2-3; 8 bases line up with TRBD2. The CDR3 sequence is 14 residues long. The V gene end was trimmed by 6 bases and the J gene end by 0 bases; junction bases not matched to a gene: 2. Germline V lookup: CDR1 MNHEY, CDR2 SVGAGI. As DNA, the CDR3 is TGTGCCAGCAGAGCTAGCGGGAGCACAGATACGCAGTATTTT. Amino acid sequence: CASRASGSTDTQYF.

This clone was detected a few times. The J gene is TRBJ1-1, the V gene TRBV6-5, with D unresolved. V dropped 2 bases and J dropped 4 bases, with 8 bases sitting between them. The CDR3 loop spans 13 amino acids. The germline gives CDR1 MNHEY, CDR2 SVGAGI. The CDR3 DNA follows: TGTGCCAGCAGTTACAGGTCCAGCACTGAAGCTTTCTTT. It is translated as CASSYRSSTEAFF.

This clone was counted between two and nine times. The chain is built from TRBV4-3 and TRBJ2-3; either TRBD1 or TRBD2 may supply D (6 bases each). Germline lookup yields CDR1 LGHNA and CDR2 YSLEER. The CDR3 is 16 amino acids. With 2 bases removed from V and 2 bases from J, the gap between germline ends came to 14 bases. CDR3 nucleotides: TGCGCCAGCAGCCAAATTGGACGGGGGCTCACAGATACGCAGTATTTT. It is translated as CASSQIGRGLTDTQYF.

The rearrangement links TRBV11-2 to TRBJ2-1; tentatively, D is TRBD1 or TRBD2 (5 bases each). Deletions cut 6 bases from V and 7 bases from J, with 19 bases between. The CDR3 sequence is 15 residues long. Looked up from germline, CDR1 is SGHAT and CDR2 is FQNNGV. Here the CDR3 DNA reads TGTGCCAGCAGTCTAGGGACGACCTCCTGGAATGAGCAGTTCTTC. Its translation is CASSLGTTSWNEQFF.

The gene calls are TRBV9 and TRBJ2-3; weak D call: TRBD1 (5 bases). V dropped 4 bases and J dropped 4 bases, with 13 bases sitting between them. Germline-derived CDR1 and CDR2 are SGDLS and YYNGEE. The CDR3 extends over 14 amino acids. CDR3 sequence reads: CASSQGSRADTQYF. The CDR3 nucleotides read TGTGCCAGCAGCCAGGGCTCCCGGGCAGATACGCAGTATTTT.

This chain links TRBV18 with TRBJ1-6; TRBD1 might be the D (5 bases). Deletions cut 2 bases from V and 8 bases from J, with 10 bases between. Germline V gene data show CDR1 as KGHSH and CDR2 as LQKENI. The CDR3 extends over 14 amino acids. CDR3 in DNA: TGTGCCAGCTCACCATCAGGGTCGGATTCACCCCTCCACTTT. Translating it yields CASSPSGSDSPLHF.

This clone showed up just once. The CDR3 bases are TGCGCCAGCAGCCCAGCTGACAGCCCCAATGAGCAGTTCTTC. This codes for CASSPADSPNEQFF. The gene calls are TRBV5-1 and TRBJ2-1; a possible D gene is TRBD1 (5 bases). V shed 4 bases and J shed 6 bases, with 14 bases lying between them. The CDR3 spans 14 residues. Germline CDR1 reads SGHRS; CDR2 reads YFSETQ.

The gene calls are TRBV10-1 and TRBJ2-7; 8 positions agree with TRBD2. The germline V gene has CDR1 WNHNN and CDR2 SYGVQD (reference sequence). The CDR3 length is 15 residues. V dropped 5 bases and J dropped 0; count of bases not matched to a gene: 6. CDR3 sequence: CASSLGGGPSYEQYF. The CDR3 region has the DNA TGCGCCAGCAGTCTTGGCGGGGGGCCCTCCTACGAGCAGTACTTC.

This chain uses TRBV4-3 with TRBJ1-4; D possibly corresponds to TRBD1 (6 bases). The CDR3 consists of 15 residues. Between the trimmed V and J ends, which lost 2 bases and 8 bases, there was a span of 15 bases. CDR1 LGHNA and CDR2 YSLEER come from the germline V gene. CDR3 nucleotide sequence: TGCGCCAGCAGCCAATCCCCGGGACAAACGGAAAAACTGTTTTTT. Translated: CASSQSPGQTEKLFF.

The V call is TRBV7-9, the J call TRBJ1-2, with D unclear. Trimming removed 2 bases from V and 4 bases from J, with 2 bases in between. Germline lookup yields CDR1 SEHNR and CDR2 FQNEAQ (reference sequence). This CDR3 region has 11 residues. The CDR3 DNA is TGTGCCAGCAGCTTATCCTATGGCTACACCTTC. It yields the protein CASSLSYGYTF.

This chain links TRBV19 with TRBJ2-5; TRBD1 aligns across 7 bases. The germline V gene encodes CDR1 LNHDA and CDR2 SQIVND (reference sequence). This CDR3 contains 14 residues. With V trimmed by 6 bases and J by 5 bases, 9 bases remained unmatched. CDR3 amino acids: CASRPRTGDETQYF. The CDR3 DNA follows: TGTGCCAGTAGACCTAGAACAGGGGACGAGACCCAGTACTTC.

The V and J genes are TRBV4-1 and TRBJ2-3; 10 nucleotides line up with TRBD2. The germline gives CDR1 MGHRA, CDR2 YSYEKL. Trimming took 6 bases from V and 4 from J; bases not matched to a gene: 13. CDR3 length: 17 amino acids. The CDR3: CASSRYPGLATADTQYF. The CDR3 bases are TGCGCCAGCAGTCGCTACCCGGGACTAGCGACGGCAGATACGCAGTATTTT.

The chain employs TRBV5-8 and TRBJ2-2; no reliable D call. Trimming took 2 bases from V and 1 from J, leaving 9 bases between them. The CDR3 loop spans 15 amino acids. CDR1 is SGHTS, CDR2 YDEGEE, per germline. This CDR3 is CASSLLDLNTGELFF. CDR3 nucleotides: TGTGCCAGCAGCTTATTAGATCTGAACACCGGGGAGCTGTTTTTT.

The CDR3 coding sequence is TGTGCCAGTAGTAGAACGGCCTCTGGGGCCAACGTCCTGACTTTC. Translated, it gives CASSRTASGANVLTF. This chain connects TRBV19 to TRBJ2-6; D uncertain. Trimming took 4 bases from V and 0 from J, leaving 7 bases between them. CDR1 and CDR2 (germline): LNHDA, SQIVND (reference sequence). CDR3 length: 15 amino acids.

The rearrangement links TRBV6-5 to TRBJ1-5; possible D gene TRBD1, 6 bases. The CDR3 totals 13 residues. CDR1 and CDR2 from the germline V gene are MNHEY and SVGAGI. Between the trimmed V and J ends, which lost 6 bases and 4 bases, there was a span of 10 bases. Written as DNA, the CDR3 is TGTGCCAGCAGATGGCAGGGGAATCAGCCCCAGCATTTT. The encoded protein is CASRWQGNQPQHF.

Written as DNA, the CDR3 is TGTGCCAGCAGCTTGGGATTGGTTACAGGGCGAACAGATACGCAGTATTTT. Encoded protein: CASSLGLVTGRTDTQYF. The chain links TRBV5-6 to TRBJ2-3; maybe TRBD1 (6 bases). V gave up 0 bases and J gave up 3 bases, with 17 bases separating them. CDR3 length: 17 residues. CDR1 is SGHDT and CDR2 is YYEEEE in the germline V gene.

This chain links TRBV9 with TRBJ2-5, with 8 bases identical to TRBD2. Trimming at V came to 0 bases and at J to 4 bases, leaving 11 bases not matched to a gene. Germline CDR1 is SGDLS and CDR2 is YYNGEE. The CDR3 totals 17 residues. The CDR3 spells CASSVGVGGGIGETQYF. Here the CDR3 DNA reads TGTGCCAGCAGCGTAGGAGTCGGCGGGGGGATAGGAGAGACCCAGTACTTC.

The gene calls are TRBV28 and TRBJ1-2, with D unresolved. Trimming left V 6 bases short and J 6 bases short, with 11 bases between. The CDR3 has 12 residues. CDR1 is MDHEN and CDR2 is SYDVKM in the germline V gene. The CDR3 protein is CASSQVRDGYTF. The CDR3 bases are TGTGCCAGCAGCCAGGTGAGGGATGGCTACACCTTC.

This clone showed up just a few times. V is TRBV28 and J is TRBJ1-1, with 8 positions matching TRBD1. There are 13 residues in the CDR3. Per germline, CDR1 MDHEN and CDR2 SYDVKM. V shed 6 bases, J shed 3 bases, and the junction held 3 bases outside the gene matches. In DNA form, the CDR3 reads TGTGCCAGCAGGCCGACAGGGGACACTGAAGCTTTCTTT. Translating it yields CASRPTGDTEAFF.

The chain recombines TRBV27 with TRBJ1-1; the match to TRBD1 covers 7 bases. Germline CDR1 MNHEY, CDR2 SMNVEV (reference sequence). After removal of 5 bases from V and 11 bases from J, the junction contained 5 bases not matched to a gene. The CDR3 sequence is 11 residues long. CDR3 sequence (DNA): TGTGCCAGCAGTACAGGGGCGCGGGCTTTCTTT. Translation gives CASSTGARAFF.

CDR3 sequence (DNA): TGTGCCAGCGGCACGGGACAGGGGGGAAACACCATATATTTT. Protein sequence: CASGTGQGGNTIYF. This rearrangement joins TRBV2 to TRBJ1-3, with TRBD1 matching 10 bases. CDR3 size: 14 residues. Germline loops: CDR1 SNHLY, CDR2 FYNNEI. The V gene end was trimmed by 8 bases and the J gene end by 4 bases; junction bases not matched to a gene: 5.

The chain employs TRBV10-3 and TRBJ2-3, with D perhaps given as TRBD1 or TRBD2 (6 bases each). The germline gives CDR1 ENHRY, CDR2 SYGVKD. The CDR3 contains 18 residues. Trimming pared 2 bases from V and 1 base from J, leaving 19 bases between. The CDR3 DNA is TGTGCCATCAGTGAGCTTAAAGGGGGGAGCAGTGGCACAGATACGCAGTATTTT. This sequence encodes CAISELKGGSSGTDTQYF.

The genes are TRBV5-6 and TRBJ2-6; D is uncertain. This CDR3 is built from 15 residues. Germline V lookup: CDR1 SGHDT, CDR2 YYEEEE. Trimming shortened V by 2 bases and J by 0 bases, and 6 bases separated the two germline ends. The CDR3 here is CASSFSRSGANVLTF. The CDR3 DNA is TGTGCCAGCAGCTTCTCGCGCTCTGGGGCCAACGTCCTGACTTTC. The whole variable domain, remainder taken from reference TRBV5-6 and TRBJ2-6, is DAGVTQSPTHLIKTRGQQVTLRCSPKSGHDTVSWYQQALGQGPQFIFQYYEEEERQRGNFPDRFSGHQFPNYSSELNVNALLLGDSALYLCASSFSRSGANVLTFGAGSRLTVL.